This TCR beta chain was documented in a study of T cell changes during pregnancy in multiple sclerosis. Germline CDR1 reads SGHVS; CDR2 reads FNYEAQ. Unmatched junction bases numbered 6, after V lost 3 bases and J lost 5 bases. The length of the CDR3 is 14 residues. TCRdb's copy holds only in-frame clones and misses some; the assay was immunoSEQ multiplex PCR. The sample lists some 14,000 clones, 90% to 95% occurring once. The input for sequencing was peripheral blood, taken in the second trimester of pregnancy. The rearrangement joins TRBV7-6 to TRBJ2-5; 7 bases map to TRBD1. This clonotype was obtained from a female donor in good health, enrolled as a control in a pregnancy study. CDR3 coding DNA: TGTGCCAGCAGCTTCACAGGGGCGAAGGAGACCCAGTACTTC. This encodes CASSFTGAKETQYF.